Listed below are T cell receptor beta chains from one sample, sequenced in a study of graft-versus-host responses after intestinal transplantation. Sequenced by immunoSEQ multiplex PCR; TCRdb stores in-frame clones only, minus some. The table records just under 55,000 clones, around 90% of them present only once. The starting material was PBMCs, obtained approximately 97 weeks after intestinal transplant. These receptor sequences come from a human patient who received an intestinal transplant, so some T cells may come from the graft donor. CDR3s include the opening cysteine and the closing phenylalanine or tryptophan. A D gene is named only where the DNA matches it firmly. The size entry is marked missing in some rows and otherwise reads once, few, many or a size class.

d_call	v_call	clone_size	j_call	cdr3_aa	cdr3_nt
-	TRBV5-6	-	TRBJ1-1	CASSYTGPNTEAFF	TGTGCCAGCAGCTACACGGGGCCGAACACTGAAGCTTTCTTT
-	TRBV4-1	-	TRBJ2-5	CASGPPAIGETQYF	TGCGCCAGCGGCCCTCCGGCCATTGGGGAGACCCAGTACTTC
-	TRBV2	-	TRBJ2-3	CASRPDRRGDTQYF	TGTGCCAGCAGACCCGACAGGCGGGGAGATACGCAGTATTTT
TRBD2	TRBV27	-	TRBJ2-1	CASSPYLAGGLNEQFF	TGTGCCAGCAGTCCCTACTTAGCGGGGGGTCTCAATGAGCAGTTCTTC
TRBD1	TRBV30	-	TRBJ2-7	CACVDRARPYEQYF	TGTGCCTGCGTAGACAGGGCTAGACCCTACGAGCAGTACTTC
-	TRBV7-3	-	TRBJ2-1	CASSLTFTWNEQFF	TGTGCCAGCAGCTTAACTTTCACGTGGAATGAGCAGTTCTTC
TRBD1	TRBV19	-	TRBJ1-2	CASSILGTGGGYTF	TGTGCCAGTAGTATATTGGGGACAGGGGGCGGCTACACCTTC
-	TRBV7-9	-	TRBJ1-4	CASSLAWGEGTGNEKLFF	TGTGCCAGCAGCTTAGCGTGGGGGGAAGGGACCGGTAATGAAAAACTGTTTTTT
TRBD1	TRBV4-1	-	TRBJ2-1	CASSLTGSDEQFF	TGCGCCAGCAGCCTGACAGGGTCAGATGAGCAGTTCTTC
-	TRBV27	-	TRBJ1-1	CASSLLTSTEAFF	TGTGCCAGCAGTTTATTGACAAGTACTGAAGCTTTCTTT
TRBD1	TRBV20-1	-	TRBJ1-1	CSVPTGGQAFF	TGCAGTGTCCCGACAGGGGGGCAAGCTTTCTTT
-	TRBV7-9	-	TRBJ2-7	CASSLGEKFSYEQYF	TGTGCCAGCAGCTTAGGGGAAAAATTCTCCTACGAGCAGTACTTC
-	TRBV6-5	-	TRBJ1-2	CASSWGGRGYTF	TGTGCCAGCAGTTGGGGGGGGCGAGGCTACACCTTC
TRBD1	TRBV13	-	TRBJ2-1	CASSLEGRDRVSEQFF	TGTGCCAGCAGCTTAGAGGGCCGGGACAGGGTGAGTGAGCAGTTCTTC
-	TRBV10-1	-	TRBJ1-5	CASSVGWGTRGNQPQHF	TGCGCCAGCAGTGTGGGTTGGGGGACTAGGGGCAATCAGCCCCAGCATTTT
-	TRBV5-1	once	TRBJ1-3	CASSPRDNGNTIYF	TGCGCCAGCAGTCCCAGGGACAACGGGAACACCATATATTTT
TRBD1	TRBV18	-	TRBJ2-1	CASSHRQGVGNEQFF	TGTGCCAGCTCACACAGACAGGGTGTGGGCAATGAGCAGTTCTTC
TRBD2	TRBV7-2	-	TRBJ2-3	CASSLRLAGGTDTQYF	TGTGCCAGCAGCTTACGGCTAGCGGGGGGTACAGATACGCAGTATTTT
TRBD1	TRBV11-2	-	TRBJ2-3	CASSPRTGTSTDTQYF	TGTGCCAGCAGCCCCCGGACAGGGACTAGCACAGATACGCAGTATTTT
TRBD2	TRBV6-7	-	TRBJ2-3	CASSFSSGGRADTQYF	TGTGCCAGCAGTTTCAGTAGCGGGGGGCGCGCAGATACGCAGTATTTT
-	TRBV27	-	TRBJ2-3	CASSTYAGSPDTQYF	TGTGCCAGCAGTACTTATGCCGGGAGCCCAGATACGCAGTATTTT
-	TRBV6-5	-	TRBJ1-3	CASSYGGNSGNTIYF	TGTGCCAGCAGTTACGGGGGAAACTCTGGAAACACCATATATTTT
TRBD2	TRBV12-5	-	TRBJ2-5	CASGLGSGGGSQETQYF	TGTGCTAGTGGTTTGGGGAGTGGCGGGGGGTCCCAAGAGACCCAGTACTTC
TRBD2	TRBV9	-	TRBJ2-1	CASSVSVAGVDEQFF	TGTGCCAGCAGCGTATCTGTAGCGGGGGTCGATGAGCAGTTCTTC
-	TRBV4-1	-	TRBJ2-2	CASSQETTGELFF	TGCGCCAGCAGCCAAGAGACCACCGGGGAGCTGTTTTTT
TRBD2	TRBV5-1	once	TRBJ2-1	CASSYRLAGDNEQFF	TGCGCCAGCAGCTACCGACTAGCGGGCGACAATGAGCAGTTCTTC
-	TRBV4-1	once	TRBJ2-1	CASSQDGGRSYNEQFF	TGCGCCAGCAGCCAAGATGGGGGACGCTCCTACAATGAGCAGTTCTTC
TRBD2	TRBV7-9	-	TRBJ2-4	CASSSGLAGIAKNIQYF	TGTGCCAGCAGCTCAGGACTAGCGGGGATAGCCAAAAACATTCAGTACTTC
-	TRBV6-1	-	TRBJ2-1	CACERNEQFF	TGTGCCTGCGAGAGGAATGAGCAGTTCTTC
-	TRBV10-2	-	TRBJ1-1	CASSESGGQGKNTEAFF	TGCGCCAGCAGTGAGTCAGGAGGGCAGGGGAAGAACACTGAAGCTTTCTTT
-	TRBV18	once	TRBJ1-1	CASSPLGENTEAFF	TGTGCCAGCTCACCATTGGGGGAGAACACTGAAGCTTTCTTT